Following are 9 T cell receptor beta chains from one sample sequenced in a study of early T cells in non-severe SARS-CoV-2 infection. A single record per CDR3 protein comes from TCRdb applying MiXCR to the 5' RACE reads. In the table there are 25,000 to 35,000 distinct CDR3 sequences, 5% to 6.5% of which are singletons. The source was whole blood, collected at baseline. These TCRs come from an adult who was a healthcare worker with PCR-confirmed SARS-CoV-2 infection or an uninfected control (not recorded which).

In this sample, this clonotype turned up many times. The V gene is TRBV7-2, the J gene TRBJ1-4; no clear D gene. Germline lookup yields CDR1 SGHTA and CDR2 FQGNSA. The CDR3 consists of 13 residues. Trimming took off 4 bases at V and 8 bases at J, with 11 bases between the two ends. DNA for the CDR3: TGTGCCAGCAGCTCCACGACCCGGGAAAAACTGTTTTTT. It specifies CASSSTTREKLFF.

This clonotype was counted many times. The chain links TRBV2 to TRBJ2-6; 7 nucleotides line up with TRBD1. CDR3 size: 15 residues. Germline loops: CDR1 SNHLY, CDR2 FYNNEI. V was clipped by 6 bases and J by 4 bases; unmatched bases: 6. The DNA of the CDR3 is TGTGCCAGCAGAATGACAGGGACCGGGGCCAACGTCCTGACTTTC. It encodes CASRMTGTGANVLTF.

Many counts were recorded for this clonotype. The CDR3, as DNA: TGTGCCAGCAGTTTAGGGGGCGGCTCCTACGAGCAGTACTTC. Its translation: CASSLGGGSYEQYF. The V and J genes are TRBV12-3 or TRBV12-4 and TRBJ2-7, with D possibly TRBD1 on 5 matching bases. This CDR3 is 14 amino acids long. V lost 1 base, J lost 0 bases, and 7 bases lay in between.

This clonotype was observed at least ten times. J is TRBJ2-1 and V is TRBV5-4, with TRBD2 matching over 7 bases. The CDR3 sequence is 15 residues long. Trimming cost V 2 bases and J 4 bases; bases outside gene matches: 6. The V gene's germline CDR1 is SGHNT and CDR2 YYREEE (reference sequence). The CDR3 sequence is CASSFGGGWYNEQFF. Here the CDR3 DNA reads TGTGCCAGCAGCTTTGGGGGAGGGTGGTACAATGAGCAGTTCTTC. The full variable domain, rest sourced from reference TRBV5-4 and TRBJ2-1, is ETGVTQSPTHLIKTRGQQVTLRCSSQSGHNTVSWYQQALGQGPQFIFQYYREEENGRGNFPPRFSGLQFPNYSSELNVNALELDDSALYLCASSFGGGWYNEQFFGPGTRLTVL.

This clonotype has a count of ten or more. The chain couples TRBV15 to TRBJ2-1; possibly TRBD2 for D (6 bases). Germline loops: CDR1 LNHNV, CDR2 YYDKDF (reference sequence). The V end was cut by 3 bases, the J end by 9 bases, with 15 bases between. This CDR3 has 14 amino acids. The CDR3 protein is CATSRVGAGSEQFF. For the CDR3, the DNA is TGTGCCACCAGCAGGGTAGGGGCCGGGAGTGAGCAGTTCTTC.

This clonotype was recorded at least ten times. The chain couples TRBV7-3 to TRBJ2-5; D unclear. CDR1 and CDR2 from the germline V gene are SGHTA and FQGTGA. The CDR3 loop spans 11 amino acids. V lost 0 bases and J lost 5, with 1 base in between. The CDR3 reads CASSLTETQYF. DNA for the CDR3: TGTGCCAGCAGCTTAACGGAGACCCAGTACTTC.

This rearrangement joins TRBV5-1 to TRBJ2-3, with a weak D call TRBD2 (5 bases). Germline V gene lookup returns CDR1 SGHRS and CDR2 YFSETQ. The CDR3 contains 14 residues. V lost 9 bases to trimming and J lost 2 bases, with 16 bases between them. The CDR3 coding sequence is TGCGCCACCAAAGAGTTGGGAGCCACAGATACGCAGTATTTT. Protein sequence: CATKELGATDTQYF.

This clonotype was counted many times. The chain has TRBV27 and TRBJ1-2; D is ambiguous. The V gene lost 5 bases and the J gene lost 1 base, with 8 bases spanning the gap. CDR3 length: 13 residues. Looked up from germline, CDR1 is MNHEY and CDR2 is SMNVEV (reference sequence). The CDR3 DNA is TGTGCCAGCAGTCCCCAAGATAACTATGGCTACACCTTC. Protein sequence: CASSPQDNYGYTF.

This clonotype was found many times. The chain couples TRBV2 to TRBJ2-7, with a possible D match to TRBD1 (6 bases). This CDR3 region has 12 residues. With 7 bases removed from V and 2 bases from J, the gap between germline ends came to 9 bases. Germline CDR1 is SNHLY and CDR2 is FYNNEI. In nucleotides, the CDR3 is TGTGCCAGCACCCCAGGGGCCTACGAGCAGTACTTC. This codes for CASTPGAYEQYF. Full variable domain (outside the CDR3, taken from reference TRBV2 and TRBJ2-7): EPEVTQTPSHQVTQMGQEVILRCVPISNHLYFYWYRQILGQKVEFLVSFYNNEISEKSEIFDDQFSVERPDGSNFTLKIRSTKLEDSAMYFCASTPGAYEQYFGPGTRLTVT.